This T cell receptor (beta chain) stems from a study of post-analysis software for immune sequencing data. Study-wide points: Included in a set of five TRBV segments more frequent in patients than controls were TRBV5-6, TRBV5-1 and TRBV20-1.

The V end lost 2 bases, the J end lost 8 bases, and 15 bases lay between the germline ends. Germline-derived CDR1 and CDR2 are MNHEY and SMNVEV (reference sequence). The CDR3 consists of 15 residues. TCR beta cDNA libraries included unique molecular identifiers. TCRdb reanalysed the PCR reads using MiXCR and keeps one entry per CDR3 protein. The sample shows 750,000 to 950,000 distinct CDR3 sequences, around 46% of them seen only once. Concerning this clonotype itself: The antigen is undetermined.

The receptor was isolated from a girl aged 5-17 years with multiple sclerosis. J is TRBJ1-4 and V is TRBV27; D is possibly TRBD1 (5 bases). The sample taken for sequencing was blood. CDR3 loop: CASSLISRRDEKLFF. In DNA form, the CDR3 reads TGTGCCAGCAGTTTAATCTCCCGACGGGACGAAAAACTGTTTTTT.